A single sample gave rise to the 28 T cell receptor beta chains below, sequenced in a study of beta chain features in type 1 diabetes. Whole-study findings and limits: Type 1 diabetes patients had TCRB CDR3s that were shorter (moderately but significantly so) in all four CD4+ subsets.

For these TCRs, the target antigens are not known. Expressed TCRB transcripts got sequenced, as all isolated RNA was reverse transcribed. The table came from immunoSEQ multiplex PCR; TCRdb's copy has only in-frame clones and leaves some out. The sample gives approximately 130,000 clones, approximately 15% of which show up once; 2% to 3% is in the top ten. The sample taken for sequencing was central memory CD4+ T cells from blood. The receptors were sampled from a young man with type 1 diabetes.

This clone has just a few counts. The chain joins TRBV7-2 to TRBJ2-2; weak D call: TRBD1 (5 bases). CDR1 and CDR2 from the germline V gene are SGHTA and FQGNSA. The V and J ends lost 5 bases and 4 bases respectively, with 8 bases between them. This CDR3 spans 13 amino acids. The CDR3 DNA sequence: TGTGCCAGCAGCCGACAGATCACCGGGGAGCTGTTTTTT. This codes for CASSRQITGELFF.

V is TRBV29-1 and J is TRBJ1-1; D gene unclear. CDR3 length: 12 residues. Germline assignment: CDR1 SQVTM and CDR2 ANQGSEA. Trimming pared 6 bases from V and 7 bases from J, leaving 15 bases between. The CDR3 sequence: CSVHKTGGEAFF. CDR3 DNA: TGCAGCGTACACAAAACCGGAGGTGAAGCTTTCTTT.

In this sample, this clone is medium-sized. This chain connects TRBV4-3 to TRBJ2-1, with D unclear. From germline, CDR1 is LGHNA and CDR2 YSLEER. The CDR3 length is 13 residues. Trimming pared 0 bases from V and 7 bases from J, leaving 7 bases between. CDR3 amino acids: CASSQEWLNEQFF. The CDR3 nucleotides are TGCGCCAGCAGCCAAGAGTGGTTAAATGAGCAGTTCTTC.

This clone was seen a few times. Relative to the germline gene, one junction end is altered; a read error may explain this. V and J are TRBV5-8 and TRBJ1-1; D gene uncertain. Germline lookup yields CDR1 SGHTS and CDR2 YDEGEE. The CDR3 has 8 amino acids. The CDR3 is CASRDQVF. CDR3 bases: TGTGCCAGCAGGGACCAAGTTTTT.

The chain combines TRBV6-5 with TRBJ2-2, with D tentatively TRBD2 (6 bases). Germline V CDR1 and CDR2: MNHEY, SVGAGI. Trimming removed 4 bases at V and 4 bases at J, with 13 bases between. This CDR3 comprises 15 residues. DNA of the CDR3: TGTGCCAGCAGTTTATTCGGGAGTGCCACCGGGGAGCTGTTTTTT. Protein sequence: CASSLFGSATGELFF.

This clone was found a few times. The chain combines TRBV7-2 with TRBJ2-5, with a tentative D call TRBD2 (5 bases). In germline, CDR1 is SGHTA, CDR2 FQGNSA. Trimming stripped 2 bases from V and 5 bases from J, with 18 bases between. The CDR3 length is 16 residues. The CDR3 here is CASSLPWQAGQETQYF. The CDR3 bases are TGTGCCAGCAGCTTACCTTGGCAGGCGGGCCAGGAGACCCAGTACTTC. The whole variable domain, filled in from reference TRBV7-2 and TRBJ2-5, reads GAGVSQSPSNKVTEKGKDVELRCDPISGHTALYWYRQSLGQGLEFLIYFQGNSAPDKSGLPSDRFSAERTGGSVSTLTIQRTQQEDSAVYLCASSLPWQAGQETQYFGPGTRLLVL.

This clone has at least ten counts. The V gene is TRBV7-9, the J gene TRBJ2-2; no definite D call. CDR3 length equals 13 residues. V lost 2 bases, J lost 3 bases, and 4 bases lay in between. Germline V gene sequence: CDR1 SEHNR, CDR2 FQNEAQ (reference sequence). This CDR3 reads CASSLSYTGELFF. The CDR3 DNA reads TGTGCCAGCAGCTTATCGTACACCGGGGAGCTGTTTTTT.

The sample holds a few counts of this clone. This rearrangement joins TRBV30 to TRBJ2-7; D not resolved. Germline lookup yields CDR1 GTSNPN and CDR2 SVGIG (reference sequence). Trimming pared 4 bases from V and 4 bases from J, leaving 8 bases between. The CDR3 runs 11 residues. The CDR3 coding sequence is TGTGCCTGGACGAAAGATTACGAGCAGTACTTC. Amino acid sequence: CAWTKDYEQYF.

This clone occurred a few times. The chain recombines TRBV4-2 with TRBJ2-7, with TRBD2 matching 7 bases. The germline CDR1 and CDR2 sequences are LGHNA and YNFKEQ. The CDR3 sequence is 15 residues long. V lost 4 bases and J lost 2; bases outside the gene matches: 8. CDR3 in DNA: TGTGCCAGCAGCCGCGGAGGGGCGGGGGCCTACGAGCAGTACTTC. Amino acids: CASSRGGAGAYEQYF.

The chain is built from TRBV27 and TRBJ1-2; D ambiguous. Germline V lookup: CDR1 MNHEY, CDR2 SMNVEV (reference sequence). V lost 5 bases, J lost 2 bases, and 18 bases lay in between. This CDR3 region has 16 residues. The CDR3 nucleotides are TGTGCCAGCAGTGTTCTCTCCCTTGGTGAGAACTATGGCTACACCTTC. Translation: CASSVLSLGENYGYTF.

This clone has just a few counts. The CDR3 sequence: CSVRIRLQETQYF. Here the CDR3 DNA reads TGCAGTGTTCGTATACGGCTCCAAGAGACCCAGTACTTC. The chain joins TRBV29-1 to TRBJ2-5, with D unclear. Looked up from germline, CDR1 is SQVTM and CDR2 is ANQGSEA. This CDR3 spans 13 amino acids.

V and J are TRBV4-3 and TRBJ2-3; a possible D gene is TRBD1 (5 bases). Germline assignment: CDR1 LGHNA and CDR2 YSLEER. V was cut by 4 bases and J by 9 bases, with 14 bases left in between. This CDR3 spans 13 amino acids. The CDR3: CASSLLGPGTQYF. The CDR3, as DNA: TGCGCCAGCAGCCTACTCGGCCCAGGGACGCAGTATTTT.

The chain carries TRBV5-4 and TRBJ2-1; no firm D call. The V and J ends lost 4 bases and 3 bases respectively, with 14 bases between them. Germline V CDR1 and CDR2: SGHNT, YYREEE (reference sequence). This CDR3 region has 15 residues. The CDR3 is CASSPQAISYNEQFF. In nucleotides, the CDR3 is TGTGCCAGCAGCCCGCAGGCTATAAGCTACAATGAGCAGTTCTTC.

This clone was found a few times. This chain uses TRBV25-1 with TRBJ2-7, with 8 positions matching TRBD1. CDR3 length: 17 amino acids. J gave up 5 bases and V 2 bases, and 14 bases lay outside the gene matches. In germline, CDR1 is MGHDK, CDR2 SYGVNS. CDR3 nucleotides: TGTGCCAGCAGTGAAAGGGCAGGGGGCGCAGGAATCCACGAGCAGTACTTC. This encodes CASSERAGGAGIHEQYF.

V and J are TRBV25-1 and TRBJ2-5; D call uncertain. The CDR3 spans 14 residues. V was pared by 2 bases and J by 0 bases, with 7 bases between. CDR1 and CDR2 (germline): MGHDK, SYGVNS. This CDR3 is CASSELLYQETQYF. CDR3 DNA sequence: TGTGCCAGCAGTGAACTTTTGTACCAAGAGACCCAGTACTTC.

V gene TRBV7-2 combines with J gene TRBJ2-5, with TRBD1 identical over 9 bases. The tail of the sequence fits TRBJ2-7 better, so the J call may be wrong. The germline V gene has CDR1 SGHTA and CDR2 FQGNSA. The CDR3 runs to 14 residues. In DNA, the CDR3 is TGTGCCAGCAGCGCCGGGACAGGGTCCTACGAGCAGTACTTC. Translating gives CASSAGTGSYEQYF.

This rearrangement joins TRBV5-1 to TRBJ2-3; possible D gene TRBD1, 5 bases. The V end was cut by 1 base, the J end by 4 bases, with 13 bases between. The germline CDR1 and CDR2 sequences are SGHRS and YFSETQ. The CDR3 is 15 residues long. The CDR3 loop reads CASSLTGMDADTQYF. CDR3 DNA sequence: TGCGCCAGCAGCTTGACAGGTATGGACGCAGATACGCAGTATTTT.

The chain has TRBV11-2 and TRBJ2-1; TRBD2 matches at 12 bases. Germline CDR1 and CDR2: SGHAT and FQNNGV. CDR3 length equals 15 residues. V gave up 4 bases and J gave up 4 bases; unmatched junction bases: 2. The CDR3 reads CASSSLAGGYNEQFF. The CDR3 nucleotides read TGTGCCAGCAGCTCCCTAGCGGGAGGGTACAATGAGCAGTTCTTC.

The chain carries TRBV30 and TRBJ2-3; 9 bases map to TRBD1. CDR3 length equals 13 residues. The germline CDR1 and CDR2 sequences are GTSNPN and SVGIG (reference sequence). V shed 3 bases and J 5 bases; nucleotides not matched to a gene: 3. This CDR3 reads CAWRDRGGDTQYF. The CDR3 nucleotides read TGTGCCTGGAGGGACAGGGGAGGAGATACGCAGTATTTT.

As for this clone: This sequence is one base from a far larger clone and is likely a read error. The sample carries other DNA sequences with the same CDR3. The chain recombines TRBV4-3 with TRBJ2-2, with a tentative D call TRBD1 (5 bases). CDR1 and CDR2 from the germline V gene are LGHNA and YSLEER. The CDR3 consists of 15 residues. V was cut by 7 bases and J by 1 base, with 13 bases left in between. This CDR3 reads CASNPGQGNTGELFF. The CDR3 nucleotides read TGCGCCAGCAACCCGGGCCAGGGGAACACCGGGGAGCTGTTTTTT.

This clone showed up just a few times. J is TRBJ2-1 and V is TRBV5-1; the D call may be TRBD1 or TRBD2 (5 bases each). Germline V gene lookup returns CDR1 SGHRS and CDR2 YFSETQ. V dropped 3 bases and J dropped 5 bases, with 12 bases sitting between them. The CDR3 is 14 residues long. The CDR3 DNA is TGCGCCAGCAGCTCCCGGGGCAATAACAATGAGCAGTTCTTC. Translation: CASSSRGNNNEQFF.

This clone appeared a few times. The chain employs TRBV7-3 and TRBJ1-2; no reliable D call. The CDR3 is 13 amino acids. Deletions cut 5 bases from V and 7 bases from J, with 14 bases between. Germline values: CDR1 SGHTA, CDR2 FQGTGA. The CDR3 region is CASSMTENVGYTF. CDR3 in DNA: TGTGCCAGCAGCATGACGGAGAACGTTGGCTACACCTTC.

V and J are TRBV5-6 and TRBJ1-1, with D maybe TRBD1 (5 bases). Per germline, CDR1 SGHDT and CDR2 YYEEEE. Trimming cost V 2 bases and J 3 bases, with 11 bases left between them. CDR3 size: 14 residues. The CDR3 sequence: CASSFQRGDTEAFF. The CDR3 DNA sequence: TGTGCCAGCAGCTTTCAGAGGGGCGACACTGAAGCTTTCTTT.

This clone came up a few times. The V gene is TRBV5-4, the J gene TRBJ2-7, with D perhaps matching TRBD1 (6 bases). Germline CDR1 and CDR2: SGHNT and YYREEE (reference sequence). V lost 3 bases and J lost 6, with 16 bases in between. The CDR3 totals 14 residues. Here the CDR3 reads CASSSLGQRPEQYF. The DNA of the CDR3 is TGTGCCAGCAGCTCGCTAGGACAGCGCCCCGAGCAGTACTTC.

The chain couples TRBV14 to TRBJ2-3, with TRBD1 matching 8 bases. CDR3 length: 17 residues. CDR1 SGHDN and CDR2 FVKESK come from the germline V gene. V shed 2 bases and J 6 bases; nucleotides not matched to a gene: 13. CDR3 protein: CASSQSPWTGYVDTQYF. In nucleotides, the CDR3 is TGTGCCAGCAGCCAATCTCCGTGGACAGGGTACGTGGATACGCAGTATTTT.

The chain joins TRBV9 to TRBJ2-7; D gene ambiguous. The CDR3 runs to 12 residues. Per germline, CDR1 SGDLS and CDR2 YYNGEE. V was pared by 6 bases and J by 6 bases, with 13 bases between. CDR3 residues: CASNPGPGEQYF. The DNA of the CDR3 is TGTGCCAGCAACCCCGGCCCCGGCGAGCAGTACTTC.

Regarding this clone: The sample contains more than one DNA sequence encoding this CDR3. The chain recombines TRBV30 with TRBJ2-5; no definite D call. V dropped 3 bases and J dropped 4 bases, with 12 bases sitting between them. CDR1 is GTSNPN, CDR2 SVGIG, per germline (reference sequence). CDR3 size: 13 residues. The CDR3 sequence is CAWRRRTRETQYF. CDR3 nucleotides: TGTGCCTGGAGGCGCCGGACCAGAGAGACCCAGTACTTC. Complete variable domain (other parts from reference TRBV30 and TRBJ2-5): SQTIHQWPATLVQPVGSPLSLECTVEGTSNPNLYWYRQAAGRGLQLLFYSVGIGQISSEVPQNLSASRPQDRQFILSSKKLLLSDSGFYLCAWRRRTRETQYFGPGTRLLVL.

This clone was counted a few times. The CDR3: CASSPQSRGQETQYF. As DNA, the CDR3 is TGTGCCAGCAGCCCCCAAAGCCGGGGCCAAGAGACCCAGTACTTC. The J gene is TRBJ2-5, the V gene TRBV7-2; possibly TRBD2 for D (5 bases). V shed 5 bases and J shed 1 base, with 14 bases lying between them. The CDR3 has 15 amino acids. CDR1 and CDR2 from the germline V gene are SGHTA and FQGNSA. The whole variable domain, filled in from reference TRBV7-2 and TRBJ2-5, reads GAGVSQSPSNKVTEKGKDVELRCDPISGHTALYWYRQSLGQGLEFLIYFQGNSAPDKSGLPSDRFSAERTGGSVSTLTIQRTQQEDSAVYLCASSPQSRGQETQYFGPGTRLLVL.